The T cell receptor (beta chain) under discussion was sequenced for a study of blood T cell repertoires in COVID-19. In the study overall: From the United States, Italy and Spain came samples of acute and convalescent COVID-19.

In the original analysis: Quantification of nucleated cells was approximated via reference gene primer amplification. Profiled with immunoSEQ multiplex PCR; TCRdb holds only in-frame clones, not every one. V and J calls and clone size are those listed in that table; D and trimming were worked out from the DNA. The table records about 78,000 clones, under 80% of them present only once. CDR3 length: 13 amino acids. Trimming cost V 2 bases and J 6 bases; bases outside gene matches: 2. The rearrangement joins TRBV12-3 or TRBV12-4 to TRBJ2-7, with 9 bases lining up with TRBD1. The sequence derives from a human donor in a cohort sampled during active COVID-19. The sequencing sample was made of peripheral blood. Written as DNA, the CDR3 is TGTGCCAGCAGTTTACGGACAGGGGTCGAGCAGTACTTC. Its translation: CASSLRTGVEQYF.